The 6 T cell receptor beta chains in this list originate from one sample, sequenced in a study of vaccination effects on CD4 cells after COVID-19. Expansion of antigen-specific CD4+ T cells with viral peptide pools was carried out by the ViraFEST assay before sequencing. After roughly ten days in culture, the CD4+ T cells were isolated. Participants were given two doses of BNT162b2 or mRNA-1273 vaccine. These receptors' targets are unknown. Generated by immunoSEQ multiplex PCR, the TCRdb table keeps only in-frame clones and is missing some. The data contain tens of thousands of clones, about 74% of them seen just once; the ten biggest clones take up about 1.6%. This sample comprised CD4+ T cells from PBMCs cultured with HCoV-229E spike peptides, obtained after COVID-19 vaccination. These receptors were obtained from a human donor who received a COVID-19 vaccine.

J is TRBJ2-2 and V is TRBV24-1; the D gene is possibly TRBD1 (6 bases). Trimming took 0 bases from V and 4 from J, leaving 17 bases between them. Germline-derived CDR1 and CDR2 are KGHDR and SFDVKD. This CDR3 has 18 residues. The CDR3 DNA reads as TGTGCCACCAGTGATTTGCGGGACATCCTCGCGGGCACCGGGGAGCTGTTTTTT. This sequence encodes CATSDLRDILAGTGELFF.

V is TRBV6-6 and J is TRBJ2-2; 10 nucleotides align to TRBD2. CDR3 length equals 14 residues. Trimming at V came to 9 bases and at J to 6 bases, leaving 7 bases not matched to a gene. From germline, CDR1 is MNHNY and CDR2 SVGAGI (reference sequence). CDR3 region: CASKAGGPPGELFF. The CDR3 region has the DNA TGTGCCAGTAAAGCGGGGGGGCCCCCCGGGGAGCTGTTTTTT.

This chain links TRBV28 with TRBJ1-3; perhaps TRBD1 as D (5 bases). V lost 6 bases and J 4 bases, leaving 16 bases between the germline ends. CDR1 and CDR2 from the germline V gene are MDHEN and SYDVKM. The CDR3 has 15 amino acids. The CDR3 here is CASRLIGGKGNTIYF. CDR3 nucleotides: TGTGCCAGCAGGCTAATCGGGGGGAAAGGAAACACCATATATTTT.

The chain is built from TRBV7-2 and TRBJ2-1, with unresolved D. CDR1 is SGHTA, CDR2 FQGNSA, per germline. V dropped 2 bases and J dropped 3 bases, with 11 bases sitting between them. The CDR3 loop spans 15 amino acids. In DNA, the CDR3 is TGTGCCAGCAGCTTATTAGCCATAGGCTACAATGAGCAGTTCTTC. Translating it yields CASSLLAIGYNEQFF.

This sequence joins TRBV12-1 and TRBJ1-1. TRBV12-1 is marked as a pseudogene. The CDR3 loop spans 15 amino acids. The CDR3 region is CASSPDGALGTEAFF. The CDR3 DNA follows: TGTGCCAGCAGCCCCGACGGGGCTTTGGGCACTGAAGCTTTCTTT.

The chain uses TRBV19 and TRBJ1-1; D is unclear. CDR3 length: 11 amino acids. Germline V gene lookup returns CDR1 LNHDA and CDR2 SQIVND (reference sequence). V was cut by 6 bases and J by 6 bases, with 8 bases left in between. CDR3 amino acids: CASRGFAEAFF. CDR3 sequence (DNA): TGTGCCAGTAGAGGGTTCGCTGAAGCTTTCTTT.